The clone carrying this T cell receptor (delta chain) is medium-sized. Other DNA sequences from this sample encode an identical CDR3 as well. TCRdb applied CATT to the RT-PCR reads for clone calling. In the table there are some 1,400 delta-chain clones, about 49% of which are singletons. Germline assignment: CDR1 TSWWSYY and CDR2 QGS. With 0 bases clipped from V and 2 bases from J, the junction kept 15 bases outside the gene matches. The CDR3 runs to 21 residues. This entry is derived from a study of gamma-delta T cells after stem cell transplantation. This receptor was taken from a human donor. It is not recorded whose cells these are; they may come from a transplant donor. This chain uses TRDV1 with TRDJ1; the match to TRDD3 covers 13 bases. The specimen was gamma-delta T cells. The CDR3 sequence: CALGELAPTGTGGYVTDKLIF. Written as DNA, the CDR3 is TGTGCTCTTGGGGAACTCGCTCCTACGGGTACTGGGGGATACGTGACCGATAAACTCATCTTT.